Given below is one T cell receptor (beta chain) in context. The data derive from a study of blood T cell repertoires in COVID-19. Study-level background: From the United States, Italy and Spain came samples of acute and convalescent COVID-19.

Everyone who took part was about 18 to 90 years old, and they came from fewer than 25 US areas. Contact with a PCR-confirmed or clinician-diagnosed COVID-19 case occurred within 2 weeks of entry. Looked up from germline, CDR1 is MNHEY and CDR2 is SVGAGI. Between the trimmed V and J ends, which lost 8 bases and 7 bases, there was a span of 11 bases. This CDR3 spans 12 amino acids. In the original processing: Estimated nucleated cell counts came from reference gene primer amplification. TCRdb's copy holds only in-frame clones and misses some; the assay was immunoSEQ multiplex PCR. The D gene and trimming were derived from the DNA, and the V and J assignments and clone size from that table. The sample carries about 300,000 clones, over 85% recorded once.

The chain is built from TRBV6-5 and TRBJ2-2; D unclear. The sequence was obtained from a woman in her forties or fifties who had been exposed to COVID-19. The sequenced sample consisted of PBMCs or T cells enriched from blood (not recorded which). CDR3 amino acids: CASFKGGGELFF. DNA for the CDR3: TGTGCCAGCTTTAAAGGCGGCGGGGAGCTGTTTTTT.